This TCR beta chain appears in the sequencing data of a study of OX40 agonist ivuxolimab in advanced cancers. Study overall: An agonistic human IgG2 monoclonal antibody against OX40 (CD134) was given. At 82.7% male, the cohort had a mean age of approximately 64 years, ranging from roughly 20 to 90. Notes on the study in general: CD8+ T cells showed, on average, more clonal expansion than CD4+ cells.

To note about this clone: Its antigen is undetermined.

Libraries were prepared by immunoSEQ multiplex PCR; TCRdb keeps only in-frame clonotypes and omits some of them. The table lists about 64,000 clones, approximately 80% of them singletons, with about 2% in the top ten. Patients were ineligible given autoimmune disease history or systemic immunosuppression. The CDR3 covers 12 residues. Germline CDR1 MNHEY, CDR2 SVGAGI. The V end was cut by 6 bases, the J end by 9 bases, with 13 bases between. Material: CD4+ or CD8+ T cells sorted from blood, obtained in a trial of the OX40 agonist ivuxolimab. The chain is built from TRBV6-5 and TRBJ2-3; D may be TRBD1 (6 bases). This receptor was taken from an adult with an advanced solid tumor such as melanoma, head and neck, liver or kidney cancer. In nucleotides, the CDR3 is TGTGCCAGCAGCCTTGACAGGACGACGCAGTATTTT. This gives the protein CASSLDRTTQYF.